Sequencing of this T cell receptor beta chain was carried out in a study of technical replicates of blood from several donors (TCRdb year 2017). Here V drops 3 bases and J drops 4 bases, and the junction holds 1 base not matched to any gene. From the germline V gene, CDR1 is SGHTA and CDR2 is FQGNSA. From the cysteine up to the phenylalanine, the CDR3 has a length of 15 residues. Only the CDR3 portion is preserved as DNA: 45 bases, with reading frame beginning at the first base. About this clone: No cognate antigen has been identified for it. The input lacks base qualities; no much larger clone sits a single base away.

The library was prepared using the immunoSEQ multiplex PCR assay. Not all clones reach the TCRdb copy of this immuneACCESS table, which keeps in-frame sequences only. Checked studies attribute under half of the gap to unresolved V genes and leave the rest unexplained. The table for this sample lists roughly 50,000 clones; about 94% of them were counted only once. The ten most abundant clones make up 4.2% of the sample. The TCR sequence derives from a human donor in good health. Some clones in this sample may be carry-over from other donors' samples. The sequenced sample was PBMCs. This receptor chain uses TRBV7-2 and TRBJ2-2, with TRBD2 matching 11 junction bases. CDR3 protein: CASSFTSGSTGELFF. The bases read TGTGCCAGCAGCTTTACTAGCGGGAGCACCGGGGAGCTGTTTTTT.